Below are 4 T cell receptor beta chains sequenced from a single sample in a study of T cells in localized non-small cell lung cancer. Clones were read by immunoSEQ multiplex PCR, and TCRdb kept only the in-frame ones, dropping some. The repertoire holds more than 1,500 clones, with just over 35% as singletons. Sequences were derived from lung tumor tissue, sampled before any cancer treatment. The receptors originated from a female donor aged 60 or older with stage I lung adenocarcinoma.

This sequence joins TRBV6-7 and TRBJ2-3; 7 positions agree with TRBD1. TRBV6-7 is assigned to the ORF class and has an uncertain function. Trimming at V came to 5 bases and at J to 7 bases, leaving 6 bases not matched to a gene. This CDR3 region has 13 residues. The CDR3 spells CASSETGMNTQYF. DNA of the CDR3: TGTGCCAGCAGTGAGACAGGGATGAATACGCAGTATTTT.

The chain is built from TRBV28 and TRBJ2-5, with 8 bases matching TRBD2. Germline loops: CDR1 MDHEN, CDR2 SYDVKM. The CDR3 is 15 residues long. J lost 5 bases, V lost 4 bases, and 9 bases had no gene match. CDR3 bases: TGTGCCAGCAGTTCCCCGGGCACGGGGGGGGAGACCCAGTACTTC. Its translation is CASSSPGTGGETQYF. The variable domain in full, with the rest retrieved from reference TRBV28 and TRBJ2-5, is DVKVTQSSRYLVKRTGEKVFLECVQDMDHENMFWYRQDPGLGLRLIYFSYDVKMKEKGDIPEGYSVSREKKERFSLILESASTNQTSMYLCASSSPGTGGETQYFGPGTRLLVL.

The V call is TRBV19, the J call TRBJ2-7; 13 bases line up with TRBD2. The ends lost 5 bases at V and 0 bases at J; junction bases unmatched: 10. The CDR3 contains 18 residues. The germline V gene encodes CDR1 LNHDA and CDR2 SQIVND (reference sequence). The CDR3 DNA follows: TGTGCCAGTAGTGAAAATGCACTAGCGGGAGGGCTCTCCTACGAGCAGTACTTC. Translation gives CASSENALAGGLSYEQYF.

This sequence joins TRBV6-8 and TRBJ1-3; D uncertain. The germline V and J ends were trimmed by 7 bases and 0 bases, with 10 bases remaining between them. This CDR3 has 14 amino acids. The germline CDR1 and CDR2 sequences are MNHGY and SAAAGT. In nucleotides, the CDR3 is TGTGCCAGCATCTCTGGTTACTCTGGAAACACCATATATTTT. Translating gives CASISGYSGNTIYF.